This entry lists 22 T cell receptor beta chains sequenced from one sample in a study of blood T cell repertoires in COVID-19 (dated by TCRdb to 2019 to 2021). The method was the immunoSEQ multiplex PCR assay. The source is immuneACCESS, and TCRdb retained only in-frame sequences with V and J called. Part of the clones is not carried over; for the studies checked, unresolved V genes explain less than half of this, and the remainder is unexplained. Counted in this sample were about 130,000 clones; roughly 83% of them appeared once. More than 8.5% of the sample is held by the ten biggest clonotypes. The sample comprised PBMCs or T cells enriched from blood (not recorded which). The source of these receptors is a man aged 45-60 years who had recovered from COVID-19.

The chain is built from TRBV7-2 and TRBJ2-1; 10 bases fit TRBD1. The ends lost 3 bases at V and 6 bases at J; junction bases unmatched: 2. Germline CDR1 and CDR2: SGHTA and FQGNSA. The CDR3 runs 14 residues. CDR3 coding DNA: TGTGCCAGCAGCTTGACAGGGGGCCTCAATGAGCAGTTCTTC. Translation: CASSLTGGLNEQFF.

V is TRBV11-3 and J is TRBJ1-3; D uncertain. Germline V gene sequence: CDR1 SGHNT, CDR2 YENEEA. The germline V and J ends were trimmed by 2 bases and 0 bases, with 8 bases remaining between them. The CDR3 has 15 residues. CDR3 sequence reads: CASSLSRDSGNTIYF. CDR3 in DNA: TGTGCCAGCAGCTTATCTAGAGACTCTGGAAACACCATATATTTT.

The rearrangement links TRBV12-2 to TRBJ1-2; TRBD1 was called by the table and not checked on the DNA. TRBV12-2 is assigned pseudogene status. The CDR3 is 17 residues long. Written as DNA, the CDR3 is TGTGCAAGTCGCTTAGCGCGGAGAGGGGGCGTAGCCTATGGCTACACCTTC. It specifies CASRLARRGGVAYGYTF.

This clone was counted a single time. The chain uses TRBV19 and TRBJ1-3; D might be TRBD1 (6 bases). V lost 9 bases and J 0 bases, leaving 33 bases between the germline ends. This CDR3 spans 21 amino acids. Germline values: CDR1 LNHDA, CDR2 SQIVND (reference sequence). The CDR3 spells CASSGGGSVDRHLFSGNTIYF. DNA of the CDR3: TGTGCCAGCAGTGGGGGGGGATCCGTGGACAGACATCTATTCTCTGGAAACACCATATATTTT.

The chain uses TRBV10-3 and TRBJ2-7; perhaps TRBD2 as D (6 bases). CDR1 and CDR2 (germline): ENHRY, SYGVKD. CDR3 length: 12 residues. V dropped 7 bases and J dropped 5 bases, with 12 bases sitting between them. This chain's CDR3 is CAITGEEDEQYF. The CDR3 bases are TGTGCCATCACCGGGGAGGAGGACGAGCAGTACTTC.

The V call is TRBV5-1, the J call TRBJ2-5; 10 bases map to TRBD2. Germline V lookup: CDR1 SGHRS, CDR2 YFSETQ. J gave up 2 bases and V 0 bases, and 4 bases lay outside the gene matches. The CDR3 has 16 amino acids. CDR3 sequence reads: CASSLALAGVQETQYF. In nucleotides, the CDR3 is TGCGCCAGCAGCTTGGCGCTAGCGGGGGTTCAAGAGACCCAGTACTTC.

The V and J genes are TRBV7-3 and TRBJ1-4; D not certain. Trimming stripped 5 bases from V and 8 bases from J, with 12 bases between. Germline V CDR1 and CDR2: SGHTA, FQGTGA. This CDR3 spans 13 amino acids. The CDR3 sequence: CASSLTPGEKLFF. DNA of the CDR3: TGTGCCAGCAGCCTCACCCCGGGAGAAAAACTGTTTTTT.

The rearrangement uses TRBV15 and TRBJ2-1; TRBD2 matches at 11 bases. Germline trimming cut 3 bases from V and 8 bases from J; bases unmatched to any gene: 6. The CDR3 has 15 amino acids. CDR1 is LNHNV and CDR2 is YYDKDF in the germline V gene (reference sequence). The CDR3 DNA is TGTGCCACCAGCAGGCTAGCGGGGGGTTCGGATGAGCAGTTCTTC. Translating gives CATSRLAGGSDEQFF.

The chain employs TRBV7-9 and TRBJ2-4; TRBD1 aligns across 10 bases. The CDR3 runs to 16 residues. J was trimmed by 2 bases and V by 1 base; bases with no gene match: 2. Looked up from germline, CDR1 is SEHNR and CDR2 is FQNEAQ (reference sequence). This chain's CDR3 is CASSLGDRGTKNIQYF. The CDR3 DNA follows: TGTGCCAGCAGCTTAGGGGACAGGGGTACCAAAAACATTCAGTACTTC.

The rearrangement joins TRBV18 to TRBJ1-1, with a tentative D call TRBD1 (6 bases). Germline V gives CDR1 KGHSH, CDR2 LQKENI. The V and J ends lost 0 bases and 3 bases respectively, with 14 bases between them. CDR3 length: 16 residues. CDR3 sequence reads: CASSPPGGQGHTEAFF. The CDR3, as DNA: TGTGCCAGCTCACCACCGGGCGGCCAGGGGCACACTGAAGCTTTCTTT.

Written as DNA, the CDR3 is TGTGCCAGCAGCTCCAACAGGGGGACAAAAAACATTCAGTACTTC. Encoded protein: CASSSNRGTKNIQYF. The chain links TRBV5-5 to TRBJ2-4, with 8 positions matching TRBD1. This CDR3 region has 15 residues. The V gene's germline CDR1 is SGHKS and CDR2 YYEKEE (reference sequence). Trimming cost V 3 bases and J 4 bases; bases outside gene matches: 6.

The chain has TRBV19 and TRBJ1-4, with 10 bases aligning to TRBD1. This CDR3 is built from 15 residues. Germline V gene data show CDR1 as LNHDA and CDR2 as SQIVND (reference sequence). The ends lost 2 bases at V and 7 bases at J; junction bases unmatched: 4. CDR3 sequence reads: CASSIPGQGIEKLFF. The CDR3 coding sequence is TGTGCCAGTAGTATACCGGGACAGGGGATTGAAAAACTGTTTTTT.

V and J are TRBV9 and TRBJ2-3; 8 bases are shared with TRBD2. There are 15 residues in the CDR3. The ends lost 4 bases at V and 1 base at J; junction bases unmatched: 5. Per germline, CDR1 SGDLS and CDR2 YYNGEE. The CDR3 is CASSLRAGGTDTQYF. As DNA, the CDR3 is TGTGCCAGCAGCCTACGAGCGGGGGGCACAGATACGCAGTATTTT.

V is TRBV28 and J is TRBJ1-5; no reliable D call. The CDR3 extends over 13 amino acids. V lost 7 bases and J lost 3, with 10 bases in between. Germline V gene data show CDR1 as MDHEN and CDR2 as SYDVKM. The CDR3 sequence: CASTAGHNQPQHF. In nucleotides, the CDR3 is TGTGCCAGCACGGCAGGCCACAATCAGCCCCAGCATTTT.

This clone was seen many times. V and J are TRBV7-9 and TRBJ2-7, with 7 bases aligning to TRBD2. The CDR3 has 15 residues. Germline CDR1 reads SEHNR; CDR2 reads FQNEAQ (reference sequence). V trimming: 4 bases; J trimming: 0 bases; junction bases outside the gene matches: 6. The CDR3 protein is CASSSERGLSYEQYF. The DNA for the CDR3 is TGTGCCAGCAGCTCAGAGCGGGGTCTCTCCTACGAGCAGTACTTC.

This clone showed up just a few times. The J gene is TRBJ1-5, the V gene TRBV25-1; 8 nucleotides agree with TRBD1. Germline loops: CDR1 MGHDK, CDR2 SYGVNS. The J segment lost 7 bases and the V segment lost 6 bases, leaving 5 bases of the junction unmatched. The CDR3 totals 13 residues. The CDR3 DNA is TGTGCCAGCAGCGGACAGGGTCGGCAGCCCCAGCATTTT. Its protein product is CASSGQGRQPQHF.

This sequence joins TRBV23-1 and TRBJ1-1; 7 bases match TRBD1. TRBV23-1 is filed as an ORF, its function uncertain. CDR3 length: 15 amino acids. V was pared by 10 bases and J by 1 base, with 12 bases of the junction left unmatched. As DNA, the CDR3 is TGCGCCACCAAGGGTATCCAGGGGGGGAACACTGAAGCTTTCTTT. Its protein product is CATKGIQGGNTEAFF.

The rearrangement uses TRBV9 and TRBJ2-3, with 12 positions matching TRBD2. Trimming at V came to 0 bases and at J to 2 bases, leaving 1 base not matched to a gene. CDR1 is SGDLS, CDR2 YYNGEE, per germline. This CDR3 has 16 residues. In DNA form, the CDR3 reads TGTGCCAGCAGCGTAGGACTAGCGGGGGTCACAGATACGCAGTATTTT. Encoded protein: CASSVGLAGVTDTQYF.

The chain recombines TRBV25-1 with TRBJ1-3; 9 bases are a match to TRBD1. The CDR3 is 14 residues long. CDR1 and CDR2 from the germline V gene are MGHDK and SYGVNS. V was clipped by 7 bases and J by 5 bases; unmatched bases: 6. The CDR3 nucleotides are TGTGCCAGCACTACAGGGGGCGTTCGAAACACCATATATTTT. It is translated as CASTTGGVRNTIYF.

The chain joins TRBV6-1 to TRBJ1-5, with D uncertain. From germline, CDR1 is MNHNS and CDR2 SASEGT. The germline V and J ends were trimmed by 2 bases and 0 bases, with 11 bases remaining between them. CDR3 size: 16 residues. The CDR3 region is CASSELGVHSNQPQHF. CDR3 coding DNA: TGTGCCAGCAGTGAACTCGGAGTCCATAGCAATCAGCCCCAGCATTTT.

The chain uses TRBV27 and TRBJ2-2; TRBD2 matches at 12 bases. This CDR3 comprises 17 residues. CDR1 and CDR2 from the germline V gene are MNHEY and SMNVEV (reference sequence). After removal of 5 bases from V and 0 bases from J, the junction contained 4 bases not matched to a gene. In DNA, the CDR3 is TGTGCCAGCAGTCCAGGACTAGCGGGGACGAACACCGGGGAGCTGTTTTTT. Translation gives CASSPGLAGTNTGELFF.

The DNA of the CDR3 is TGTGCCAGCAGCGTATCCGCCGGGACAGGGGTCGAGACCCAGTACTTC. It translates to CASSVSAGTGVETQYF. The J gene is TRBJ2-5, the V gene TRBV9; TRBD1 matches 10 bases. This CDR3 is built from 16 residues. V trimming: 1 base; J trimming: 5 bases; junction bases outside the gene matches: 8. The germline gives CDR1 SGDLS, CDR2 YYNGEE.